This T cell receptor (beta chain) was documented in a study of blood T cell repertoires in COVID-19. The wider study: Researchers got acute and convalescent COVID-19 samples from the United States, Italy and Spain. T cells, B-cell-depleted T cells, or PBMCs supplied cDNA or gDNA.

In the authors' methods: Amplification from reference gene primers served as the basis for estimated nucleated cell counts. The method was immunoSEQ multiplex PCR; TCRdb's version includes in-frame clones alone and lacks a portion of them. V, J and clone size were drawn from that table, and D and trimming were deduced from the DNA. The sample has fewer than 450,000 clones; about 90% are singletons. This receptor was identified in a young woman who had recovered from COVID-19. Specimen: peripheral blood.

The CDR3 coding sequence is TGTGCCAGCAGTTATCCTGTAGGACAGGGCACAAACACAGATACGCAGTATTTT. Translated, it gives CASSYPVGQGTNTDTQYF. The rearrangement joins TRBV6-2 or TRBV6-3 to TRBJ2-3; TRBD1 matches at 8 bases. V gave up 3 bases and J gave up 2 bases; unmatched junction bases: 13. From germline, CDR1 is MNHEY and CDR2 SVGEGT. CDR3 length: 18 amino acids.